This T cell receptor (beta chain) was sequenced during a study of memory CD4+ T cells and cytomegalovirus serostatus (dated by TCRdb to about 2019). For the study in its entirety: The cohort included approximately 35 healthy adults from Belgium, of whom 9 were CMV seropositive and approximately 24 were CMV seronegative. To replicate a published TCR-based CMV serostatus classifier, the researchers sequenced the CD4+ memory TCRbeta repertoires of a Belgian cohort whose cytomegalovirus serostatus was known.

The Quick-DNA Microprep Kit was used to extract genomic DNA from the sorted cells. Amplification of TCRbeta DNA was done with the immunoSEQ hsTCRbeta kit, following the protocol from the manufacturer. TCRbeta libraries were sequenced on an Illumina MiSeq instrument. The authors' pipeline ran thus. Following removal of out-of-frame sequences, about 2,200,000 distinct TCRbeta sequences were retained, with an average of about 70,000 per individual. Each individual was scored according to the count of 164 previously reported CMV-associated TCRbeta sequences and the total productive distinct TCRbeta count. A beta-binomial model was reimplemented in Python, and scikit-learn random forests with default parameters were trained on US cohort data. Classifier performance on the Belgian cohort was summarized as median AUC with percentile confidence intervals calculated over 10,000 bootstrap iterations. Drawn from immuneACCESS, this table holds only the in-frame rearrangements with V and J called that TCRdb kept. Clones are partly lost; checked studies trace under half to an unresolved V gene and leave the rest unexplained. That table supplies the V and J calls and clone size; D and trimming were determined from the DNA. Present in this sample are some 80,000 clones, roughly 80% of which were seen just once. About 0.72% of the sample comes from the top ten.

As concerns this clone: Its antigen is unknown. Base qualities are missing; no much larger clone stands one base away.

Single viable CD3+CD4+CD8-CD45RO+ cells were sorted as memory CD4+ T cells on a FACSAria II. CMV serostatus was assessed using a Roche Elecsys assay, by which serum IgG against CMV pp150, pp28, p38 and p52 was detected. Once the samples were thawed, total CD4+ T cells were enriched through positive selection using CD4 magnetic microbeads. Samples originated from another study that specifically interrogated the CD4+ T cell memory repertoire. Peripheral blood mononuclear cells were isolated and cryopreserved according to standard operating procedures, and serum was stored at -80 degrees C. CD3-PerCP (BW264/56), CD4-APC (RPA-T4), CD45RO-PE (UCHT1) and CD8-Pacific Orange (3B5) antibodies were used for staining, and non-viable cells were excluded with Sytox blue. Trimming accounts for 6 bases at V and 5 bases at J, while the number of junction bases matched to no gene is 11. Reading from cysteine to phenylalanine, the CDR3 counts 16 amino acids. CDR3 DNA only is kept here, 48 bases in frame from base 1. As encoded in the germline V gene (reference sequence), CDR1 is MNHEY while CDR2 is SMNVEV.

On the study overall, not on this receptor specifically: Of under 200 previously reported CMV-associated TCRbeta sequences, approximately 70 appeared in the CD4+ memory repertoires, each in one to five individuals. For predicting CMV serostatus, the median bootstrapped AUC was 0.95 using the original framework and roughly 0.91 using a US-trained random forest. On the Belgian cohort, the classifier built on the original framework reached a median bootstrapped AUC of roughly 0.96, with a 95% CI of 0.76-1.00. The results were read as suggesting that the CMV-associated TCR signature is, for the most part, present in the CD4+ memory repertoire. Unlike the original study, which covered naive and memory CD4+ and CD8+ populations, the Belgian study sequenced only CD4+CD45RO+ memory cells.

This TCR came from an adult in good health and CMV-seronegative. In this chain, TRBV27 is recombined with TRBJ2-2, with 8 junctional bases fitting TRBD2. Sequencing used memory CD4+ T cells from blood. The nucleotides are TGTGCCAGCAGACCCTCCGGGACTAGGATGACCGGGGAGCTGTTTTTT. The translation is CASRPSGTRMTGELFF.